Reported below is one T cell receptor (beta chain). Per the original data handling: Reference gene primer amplification gave nucleated cell count estimates. TCRdb's table, derived via immunoSEQ multiplex PCR, lists solely in-frame clones and lacks some. The V and J calls and clone size were taken over from that table, and D and trimming were inferred from the DNA. The profile shows around 210,000 clones, 85% of them singletons. The sample belongs to a study of blood T cell repertoires in COVID-19. Per the germline V gene, CDR1 is KGHSH and CDR2 is LQKENI. The CDR3 covers 14 residues. Deletions cut 3 bases from V and 0 bases from J, with 8 bases between.

This clonotype was sampled from a man aged 50 to 59 with COVID-19, enrolled during active disease. The rearrangement links TRBV18 to TRBJ1-1; D possibly corresponds to TRBD1 (6 bases). The sample comprised peripheral blood. In nucleotides, the CDR3 is TGTGCCAGCTCACCGACAGGATTGAACACTGAAGCTTTCTTT. Its protein product is CASSPTGLNTEAFF.